This TCR beta chain derives from a study of OX40 agonist ivuxolimab in advanced cancers. As for the study in general: The treatment was a fully human IgG2 OX40 agonist, ivuxolimab. The dose-escalation group included hepatocellular carcinoma, melanoma, renal cell carcinoma and head and neck cancer.

Generated by immunoSEQ multiplex PCR, the TCRdb table keeps only in-frame clones and is missing some. The sample yields 37,000 or so clones, roughly nine tenths seen once. The germline V and J ends were trimmed by 0 bases and 4 bases, with 14 bases remaining between them. There are 16 residues in the CDR3. Germline CDR1 and CDR2: SGHKS and YYEKEE (reference sequence). The source material was CD4+ or CD8+ T cells sorted from blood, sampled in a trial of the OX40 agonist ivuxolimab. The clonotype was recovered from an adult with an advanced solid tumor such as melanoma, head and neck, liver or kidney cancer. This chain uses TRBV5-5 with TRBJ2-1; D may correspond to TRBD1 or TRBD2 (5 bases each). In nucleotides, the CDR3 is TGTGCCAGCAGCTTGGCCCCTGGGACGGCTTACAATGAGCAGTTCTTC. It codes for CASSLAPGTAYNEQFF.